A selection of T cell receptor beta chains follows, all from one sample in a study of breast tumors, draining lymph nodes, adjacent tissues. One entry per CDR3 protein, called by TCRdb with MiXCR from the multiplex PCR reads. This sample has 200,000 to 250,000 distinct CDR3 sequences; nearly 35% occur once, and the top ten carry over 3.5%. Sequencing was done on a sample of axillary lymph node tissue. Every receptor here comes from a female donor with breast cancer. Some clones in this sample may be carry-over from other donors' samples. Each CDR3 is given with its conserved first and last residue. A D gene is named only where the DNA matches it firmly. Clone sizes are given selectively: once, few, many, or a class where the clone is expanded.

d_call: .; clone_size: many; j_call: TRBJ1-6; v_call: TRBV7-2; cdr3_aa: CASSFRGGESSPLHF; cdr3_nt: TGTGCCAGCAGCTTTAGGGGGGGTGAGTCTTCACCCCTCCACTTT
d_call: .; clone_size: .; j_call: TRBJ1-1; v_call: TRBV7-2; cdr3_aa: CASSLARGPNTEAFF; cdr3_nt: TGTGCCAGCAGCTTAGCCCGGGGTCCGAACACTGAAGCTTTCTTT
d_call: .; clone_size: many; j_call: TRBJ2-7; v_call: TRBV5-1; cdr3_aa: CASRRSGNSYEQYF; cdr3_nt: TGCGCCAGCAGGCGAAGCGGTAACTCCTACGAGCAGTACTTC
d_call: TRBD2; clone_size: many; j_call: TRBJ2-1; v_call: TRBV20-1; cdr3_aa: CSAGSAGGSSDEQFF; cdr3_nt: TGCAGTGCTGGGTCGGCGGGAGGGAGTAGCGATGAGCAGTTCTTC
d_call: .; clone_size: .; j_call: TRBJ2-1; v_call: TRBV27; cdr3_aa: CASSFGGHNEQFF; cdr3_nt: TGTGCCAGCAGTTTCGGGGGCCACAATGAGCAGTTCTTC
d_call: .; clone_size: many; j_call: TRBJ1-2; v_call: TRBV19; cdr3_aa: CASSIGEYGYTF; cdr3_nt: TGTGCCAGTAGTATAGGGGAGTATGGCTACACCTTC
d_call: TRBD1; clone_size: many; j_call: TRBJ2-3; v_call: TRBV11-1; cdr3_aa: CASSLETGTGLTDTQYF; cdr3_nt: TGTGCCAGCAGCTTAGAGACCGGGACAGGGTTGACAGATACGCAGTATTTT
d_call: .; clone_size: .; j_call: TRBJ2-6; v_call: TRBV19; cdr3_aa: CASRVRGANVLTF; cdr3_nt: TGTGCCAGTAGGGTCCGAGGGGCCAACGTCCTGACTTTC
d_call: TRBD2; clone_size: many; j_call: TRBJ2-3; v_call: TRBV2; cdr3_aa: CASRRLAGSTDTQYF; cdr3_nt: TGTGCCAGCAGGCGACTAGCGGGAAGCACAGATACGCAGTATTTT
d_call: TRBD1; clone_size: .; j_call: TRBJ2-6; v_call: TRBV6-2/TRBV6-3; cdr3_aa: CASSPGGFGANVLTF; cdr3_nt: TGTGCCAGCAGCCCAGGGGGCTTTGGGGCCAACGTCCTGACTTTC
d_call: .; clone_size: many; j_call: TRBJ1-2; v_call: TRBV30; cdr3_aa: CAWSVHPPGVYGYTF; cdr3_nt: TGTGCCTGGAGTGTACACCCCCCGGGGGTCTATGGCTACACCTTC
d_call: .; clone_size: few; j_call: TRBJ1-5; v_call: TRBV5-6; cdr3_aa: CASSLAAGISNQPQHF; cdr3_nt: TGTGCCAGCAGCTTGGCCGCGGGGATTAGCAATCAGCCCCAGCATTTT
d_call: .; clone_size: many; j_call: TRBJ2-6; v_call: TRBV3-1; cdr3_aa: CASSRLGTSSGANVLTF; cdr3_nt: TGTGCCAGCAGCCGCCTTGGGACATCCTCTGGGGCCAACGTCCTGACTTTC
d_call: TRBD1; clone_size: .; j_call: TRBJ1-4; v_call: TRBV6-5; cdr3_aa: CASSDRQGREKLFF; cdr3_nt: TGTGCCAGCAGTGACCGACAGGGACGCGAAAAACTGTTTTTT
d_call: .; clone_size: many; j_call: TRBJ2-2; v_call: TRBV2; cdr3_aa: CASRASWPGELFF; cdr3_nt: TGTGCCAGCAGGGCTAGCTGGCCCGGGGAGCTGTTTTTT
d_call: .; clone_size: many; j_call: TRBJ2-3; v_call: TRBV7-9; cdr3_aa: CASSAIGAPGVTDTQYF; cdr3_nt: TGTGCCAGCAGCGCGATCGGGGCCCCCGGGGTCACAGATACGCAGTATTTT
d_call: .; clone_size: many; j_call: TRBJ1-5; v_call: TRBV19; cdr3_aa: CASSEDLYSNQPQHF; cdr3_nt: TGTGCCAGTAGTGAGGATCTATACAGCAATCAGCCCCAGCATTTT
d_call: TRBD1; clone_size: .; j_call: TRBJ1-3; v_call: TRBV6-4; cdr3_aa: CASRLRGTGGCCSGNTIYF; cdr3_nt: TGTGCCAGCAGGCTCCGAGGGACAGGGGGTTGTTGCTCTGGAAACACCATATATTTT
d_call: .; clone_size: many; j_call: TRBJ2-3; v_call: TRBV7-9; cdr3_aa: CASSLLATTDTQYF; cdr3_nt: TGTGCCAGCAGCTTACTAGCGACCACAGATACGCAGTATTTT
d_call: TRBD2; clone_size: .; j_call: TRBJ2-7; v_call: TRBV9; cdr3_aa: CASSVGVAGPYEQYF; cdr3_nt: TGTGCCAGCAGCGTAGGGGTAGCGGGCCCCTACGAGCAGTACTTC
d_call: .; clone_size: .; j_call: TRBJ2-1; v_call: TRBV30; cdr3_aa: CAWSVVGGSYNEQFF; cdr3_nt: TGTGCCTGGAGTGTCGTAGGGGGCTCCTACAATGAGCAGTTCTTC
d_call: .; clone_size: many; j_call: TRBJ2-2; v_call: TRBV5-4; cdr3_aa: CASSTDQRRRELFF; cdr3_nt: TGTGCCAGCAGCACAGACCAGCGGAGGCGGGAGCTGTTTTTT
d_call: .; clone_size: few; j_call: TRBJ1-2; v_call: TRBV20-1; cdr3_aa: CSARGGYGYTF; cdr3_nt: TGCAGTGCTAGAGGGGGCTATGGCTACACCTTC
d_call: .; clone_size: few; j_call: TRBJ2-3; v_call: TRBV5-1; cdr3_aa: CASSLDRGGGRTDTQYF; cdr3_nt: TGCGCCAGCAGCTTGGATAGGGGGGGGGGGCGCACAGATACGCAGTATTTT
d_call: .; clone_size: many; j_call: TRBJ2-7; v_call: TRBV11-2; cdr3_aa: CASSLWGSYEQYF; cdr3_nt: TGTGCCAGCAGCTTATGGGGCTCCTACGAGCAGTACTTC
d_call: .; clone_size: .; j_call: TRBJ2-2; v_call: TRBV7-2; cdr3_aa: CASSQPGGELFF; cdr3_nt: TGTGCCAGCAGCCAACCAGGGGGGGAGCTGTTTTTT
d_call: TRBD2; clone_size: .; j_call: TRBJ2-7; v_call: TRBV10-2; cdr3_aa: CASSELGTSGRPDYEQYF; cdr3_nt: TGCGCCAGCAGTGAGCTTGGGACTAGCGGGAGGCCCGACTACGAGCAGTACTTC
d_call: .; clone_size: .; j_call: TRBJ1-2; v_call: TRBV29-1; cdr3_aa: CSVDGQFYGYTF; cdr3_nt: TGCAGCGTGGATGGACAGTTCTATGGCTACACCTTC
d_call: .; clone_size: many; j_call: TRBJ2-1; v_call: TRBV5-6; cdr3_aa: CASSLAQGSEQFF; cdr3_nt: TGTGCCAGCAGCTTGGCCCAGGGGAGTGAGCAGTTCTTC
d_call: .; clone_size: .; j_call: TRBJ2-5; v_call: TRBV11-2; cdr3_aa: CASSLDRRSAETQYF; cdr3_nt: TGTGCCAGCAGCTTAGATAGGAGGTCTGCGGAGACCCAGTACTTC
d_call: .; clone_size: many; j_call: TRBJ2-5; v_call: TRBV5-8; cdr3_aa: CASSLAGAGQETQYF; cdr3_nt: TGTGCCAGCAGCTTGGCCGGGGCAGGTCAAGAGACCCAGTACTTC
d_call: .; clone_size: many; j_call: TRBJ2-5; v_call: TRBV7-2; cdr3_aa: CASSRPGRETQYF; cdr3_nt: TGTGCCAGCAGCCGCCCGGGACGAGAGACCCAGTACTTC
d_call: .; clone_size: .; j_call: TRBJ2-5; v_call: TRBV7-9; cdr3_aa: CASSPGNETQYF; cdr3_nt: TGTGCCAGCAGCCCAGGCAATGAGACCCAGTACTTC
d_call: .; clone_size: many; j_call: TRBJ2-3; v_call: TRBV11-2; cdr3_aa: CASSLGGRRDTQYF; cdr3_nt: TGTGCCAGCAGCTTAGGAGGCCGACGGGATACGCAGTATTTT
d_call: TRBD2; clone_size: many; j_call: TRBJ2-7; v_call: TRBV19; cdr3_aa: CASSLRLAGGPYEQYF; cdr3_nt: TGTGCCAGTAGTCTGAGACTAGCGGGAGGGCCCTACGAGCAGTACTTC
d_call: .; clone_size: many; j_call: TRBJ2-2; v_call: TRBV11-2; cdr3_aa: CASRLDRVGGELFF; cdr3_nt: TGTGCCAGCAGACTGGACAGAGTAGGCGGGGAGCTGTTTTTT
d_call: TRBD2; clone_size: once; j_call: TRBJ2-3; v_call: TRBV11-1; cdr3_aa: CASSGRRLAGVITDTQYF; cdr3_nt: TGTGCCAGCAGCGGACGTAGACTAGCGGGAGTGATAACAGATACGCAGTATTTT
d_call: TRBD2; clone_size: many; j_call: TRBJ2-7; v_call: TRBV7-8; cdr3_aa: CASSRTSLYEQYF; cdr3_nt: TGTGCCAGCAGCAGGACTAGTCTCTACGAGCAGTACTTC
d_call: .; clone_size: .; j_call: TRBJ2-7; v_call: TRBV6-2/TRBV6-3; cdr3_aa: CASMKGHFTYEQYF; cdr3_nt: TGTGCCAGCATGAAGGGACACTTCACCTACGAGCAGTACTTC
d_call: .; clone_size: many; j_call: TRBJ2-1; v_call: TRBV12-3/TRBV12-4; cdr3_aa: CASRALRYNEQFF; cdr3_nt: TGTGCCAGCAGGGCCCTCCGGTACAATGAGCAGTTCTTC
d_call: .; clone_size: .; j_call: TRBJ2-3; v_call: TRBV6-1; cdr3_aa: CASSEGMPDTQYF; cdr3_nt: TGTGCCAGCAGTGAAGGGATGCCAGATACGCAGTATTTT
d_call: .; clone_size: .; j_call: TRBJ2-5; v_call: TRBV24-1; cdr3_aa: CATSDIRPGIGKETQYF; cdr3_nt: TGTGCCACCAGTGATATACGTCCGGGGATCGGGAAGGAGACCCAGTACTTC
d_call: .; clone_size: many; j_call: TRBJ1-2; v_call: TRBV18; cdr3_aa: CASSPPNYGYTF; cdr3_nt: TGTGCCAGCTCACCACCGAACTATGGCTACACCTTC
d_call: .; clone_size: many; j_call: TRBJ1-4; v_call: TRBV2; cdr3_aa: CASSRVPKTGLFF; cdr3_nt: TGTGCCAGCAGCCGTGTTCCAAAAACGGGGCTGTTTTTT
d_call: .; clone_size: many; j_call: TRBJ2-7; v_call: TRBV2; cdr3_aa: CASRPWDSTYEQYF; cdr3_nt: TGTGCCAGCAGACCATGGGACTCGACCTACGAGCAGTACTTC
d_call: TRBD1; clone_size: .; j_call: TRBJ2-5; v_call: TRBV19; cdr3_aa: CASSPGQGAQETQYF; cdr3_nt: TGTGCCAGTAGCCCAGGACAGGGGGCCCAGGAGACCCAGTACTTC
d_call: .; clone_size: .; j_call: TRBJ1-4; v_call: TRBV20-1; cdr3_aa: CSAIRRANEKLFF; cdr3_nt: TGCAGTGCTATTCGACGGGCTAATGAAAAACTGTTTTTT
d_call: TRBD2; clone_size: .; j_call: TRBJ2-7; v_call: TRBV2; cdr3_aa: CASSESGGWYEQYF; cdr3_nt: TGTGCCAGCAGTGAATCGGGGGGATGGTACGAGCAGTACTTC
d_call: .; clone_size: many; j_call: TRBJ2-7; v_call: TRBV5-1; cdr3_aa: CASSPGKGNEQYF; cdr3_nt: TGCGCCAGCAGCCCTGGGAAGGGGAACGAGCAGTACTTC
d_call: TRBD2; clone_size: .; j_call: TRBJ2-1; v_call: TRBV6-5; cdr3_aa: CASSQPGLGYNEQFF; cdr3_nt: TGTGCCAGCAGTCAACCTGGACTAGGGTACAATGAGCAGTTCTTC
d_call: TRBD1; clone_size: .; j_call: TRBJ1-3; v_call: TRBV3-1; cdr3_aa: CASSRGQGNTIYF; cdr3_nt: TGTGCCAGCAGCCGGGGACAGGGAAACACCATATATTTT
d_call: .; clone_size: once; j_call: TRBJ2-6; v_call: TRBV19; cdr3_aa: CASSIERGANVLTF; cdr3_nt: TGTGCCAGTAGTATAGAACGAGGGGCCAACGTCCTGACTTTC
d_call: TRBD1; clone_size: .; j_call: TRBJ2-5; v_call: TRBV20-1; cdr3_aa: CSAREPRQGASETQYF; cdr3_nt: TGCAGTGCTAGAGAACCTCGACAGGGGGCGTCAGAGACCCAGTACTTC
d_call: .; clone_size: few; j_call: TRBJ1-4; v_call: TRBV6-5; cdr3_aa: CASSPEGMGEKLFF; cdr3_nt: TGTGCCAGCAGTCCGGAGGGGATGGGTGAAAAACTGTTTTTT
d_call: .; clone_size: few; j_call: TRBJ1-6; v_call: TRBV6-1; cdr3_aa: CASRHGGGTSFSPLHF; cdr3_nt: TGTGCCAGCAGGCACGGGGGGGGGACATCTTTTTCACCCCTCCACTTT